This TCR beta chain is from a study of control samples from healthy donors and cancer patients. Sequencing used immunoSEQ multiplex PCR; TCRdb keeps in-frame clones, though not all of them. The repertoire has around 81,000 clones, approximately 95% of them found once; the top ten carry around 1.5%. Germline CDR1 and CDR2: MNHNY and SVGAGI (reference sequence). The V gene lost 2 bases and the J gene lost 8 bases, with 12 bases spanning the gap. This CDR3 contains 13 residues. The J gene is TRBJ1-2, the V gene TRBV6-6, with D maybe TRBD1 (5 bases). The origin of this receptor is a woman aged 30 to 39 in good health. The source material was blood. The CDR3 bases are TGTGCCAGCAGTTACGGGGCAGGGAAGGGCTACACCTTC. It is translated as CASSYGAGKGYTF.